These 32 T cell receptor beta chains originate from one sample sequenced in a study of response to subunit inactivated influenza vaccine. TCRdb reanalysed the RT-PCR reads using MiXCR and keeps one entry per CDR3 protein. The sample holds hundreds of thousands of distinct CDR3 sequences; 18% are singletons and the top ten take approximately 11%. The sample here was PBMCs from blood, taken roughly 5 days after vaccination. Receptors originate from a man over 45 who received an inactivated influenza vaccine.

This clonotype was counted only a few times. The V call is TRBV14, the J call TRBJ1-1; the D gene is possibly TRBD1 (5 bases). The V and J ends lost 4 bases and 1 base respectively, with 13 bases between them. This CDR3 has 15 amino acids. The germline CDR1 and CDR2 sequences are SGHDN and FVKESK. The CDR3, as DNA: TGTGCCAGCAGCCGGGCAGGACAAAAGAACACTGAAGCTTTCTTT. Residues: CASSRAGQKNTEAFF.

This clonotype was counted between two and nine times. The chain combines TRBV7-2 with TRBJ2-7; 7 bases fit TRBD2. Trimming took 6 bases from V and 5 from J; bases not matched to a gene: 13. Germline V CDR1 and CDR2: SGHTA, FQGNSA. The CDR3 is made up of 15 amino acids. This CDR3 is CASRPGDGRSDEQYF. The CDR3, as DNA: TGTGCCAGCAGGCCGGGGGACGGGAGGTCTGACGAGCAGTACTTC.

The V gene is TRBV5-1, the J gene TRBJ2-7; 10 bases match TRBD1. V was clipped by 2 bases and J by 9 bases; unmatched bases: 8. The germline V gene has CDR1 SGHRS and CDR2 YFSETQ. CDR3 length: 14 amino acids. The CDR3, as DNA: TGCGCCAGCAGCTTCGAGACAGGGGGCCGAGTGCAGTACTTC. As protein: CASSFETGGRVQYF.

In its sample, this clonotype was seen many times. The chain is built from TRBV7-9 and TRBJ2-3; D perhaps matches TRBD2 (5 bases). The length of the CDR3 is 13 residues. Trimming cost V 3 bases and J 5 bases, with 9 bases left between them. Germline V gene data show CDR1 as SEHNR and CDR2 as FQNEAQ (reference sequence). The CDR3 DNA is TGTGCCAGCAGCTTTAGTGGGAGAGATACGCAGTATTTT. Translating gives CASSFSGRDTQYF.

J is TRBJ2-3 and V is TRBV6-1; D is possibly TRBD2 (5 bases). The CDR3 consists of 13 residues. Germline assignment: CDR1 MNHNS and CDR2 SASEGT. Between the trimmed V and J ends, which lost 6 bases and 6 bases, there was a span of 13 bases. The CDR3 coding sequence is TGTGCCAGCAGCCCGATCGCGGGCGATACGCAGTATTTT. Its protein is CASSPIAGDTQYF.

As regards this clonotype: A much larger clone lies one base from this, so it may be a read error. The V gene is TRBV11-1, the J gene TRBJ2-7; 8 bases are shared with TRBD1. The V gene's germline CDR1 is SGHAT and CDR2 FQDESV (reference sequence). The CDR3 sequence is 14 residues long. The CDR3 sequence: CACSPRTGNYEQYF. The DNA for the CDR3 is TGTGCCTGCAGCCCTCGGACAGGGAACTACGAGCAGTACTTC.

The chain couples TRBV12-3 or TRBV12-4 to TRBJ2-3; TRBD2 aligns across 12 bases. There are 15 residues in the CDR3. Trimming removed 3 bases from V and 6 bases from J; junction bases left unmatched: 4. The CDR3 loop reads CASSFASGRADTQYF. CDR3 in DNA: TGTGCCAGCAGTTTTGCTAGCGGGAGGGCCGATACGCAGTATTTT.

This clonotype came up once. CDR3 loop: CATRDNSYEQYF. CDR3 in DNA: TGTGCCACCAGGGACAACTCCTACGAGCAGTACTTC. The rearrangement links TRBV24-1 to TRBJ2-7, with D perhaps matching TRBD1 (5 bases). The CDR3 sequence is 12 residues long. V lost 7 bases and J 0 bases, leaving 6 bases between the germline ends. Germline-derived CDR1 and CDR2 are KGHDR and SFDVKD.

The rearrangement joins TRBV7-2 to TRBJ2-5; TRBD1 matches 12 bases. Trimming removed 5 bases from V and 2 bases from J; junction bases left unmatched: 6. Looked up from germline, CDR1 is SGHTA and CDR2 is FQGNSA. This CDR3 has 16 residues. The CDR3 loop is CASSVRDRGHQETQYF. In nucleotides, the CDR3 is TGTGCCAGCAGCGTCCGGGACAGGGGGCATCAAGAGACCCAGTACTTC.

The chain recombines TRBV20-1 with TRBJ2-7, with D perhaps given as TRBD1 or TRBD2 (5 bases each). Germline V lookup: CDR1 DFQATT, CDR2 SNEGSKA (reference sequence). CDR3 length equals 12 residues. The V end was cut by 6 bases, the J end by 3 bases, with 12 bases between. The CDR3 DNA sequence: TGCAGTGCACCGGGACGAAACTACGAGCAGTACTTC. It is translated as CSAPGRNYEQYF.

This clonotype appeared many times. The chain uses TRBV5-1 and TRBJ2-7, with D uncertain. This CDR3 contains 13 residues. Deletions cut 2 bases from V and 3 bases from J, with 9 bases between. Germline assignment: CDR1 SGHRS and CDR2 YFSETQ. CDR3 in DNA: TGCGCCAGCAGCTTTCTAGTCAACTACGAGCAGTACTTC. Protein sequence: CASSFLVNYEQYF.

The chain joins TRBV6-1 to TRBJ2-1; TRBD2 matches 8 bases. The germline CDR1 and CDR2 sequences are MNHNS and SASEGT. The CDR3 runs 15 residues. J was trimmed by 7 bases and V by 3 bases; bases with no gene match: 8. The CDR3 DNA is TGTGCCAGCAGTGACAGGGGACTAGTCCAGAATGAGCAGTTCTTC. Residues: CASSDRGLVQNEQFF.

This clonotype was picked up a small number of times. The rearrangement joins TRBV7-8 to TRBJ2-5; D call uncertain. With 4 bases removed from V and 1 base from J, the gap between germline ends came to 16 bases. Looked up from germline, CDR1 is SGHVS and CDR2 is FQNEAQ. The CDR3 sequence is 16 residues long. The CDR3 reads CASSSRLRGFQETQYF. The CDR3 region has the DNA TGTGCCAGCAGCTCCCGATTGCGTGGGTTCCAAGAGACCCAGTACTTC.

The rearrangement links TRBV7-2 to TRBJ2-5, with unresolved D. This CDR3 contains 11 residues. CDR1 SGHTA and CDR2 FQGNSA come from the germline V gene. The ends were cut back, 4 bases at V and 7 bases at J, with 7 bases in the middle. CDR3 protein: CASSSWGTQYF. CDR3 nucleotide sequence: TGTGCCAGCAGCTCCTGGGGGACCCAGTACTTC.

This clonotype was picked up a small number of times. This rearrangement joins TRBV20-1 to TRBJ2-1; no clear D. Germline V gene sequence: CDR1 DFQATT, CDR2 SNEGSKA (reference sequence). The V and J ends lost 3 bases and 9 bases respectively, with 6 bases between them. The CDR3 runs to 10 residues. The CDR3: CSASGGEQFF. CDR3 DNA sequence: TGCAGTGCTAGTGGTGGTGAGCAGTTCTTC.

The DNA of the CDR3 is TGTGCCAGCAGTGAATTGTTTAGCGGGAGCACCGGGGAGCTGTTTTTT. Its translation is CASSELFSGSTGELFF. This rearrangement joins TRBV25-1 to TRBJ2-2, with 9 positions matching TRBD2. Germline V gene data show CDR1 as MGHDK and CDR2 as SYGVNS. The CDR3 loop spans 16 amino acids. The ends lost 1 base at V and 4 bases at J; junction bases unmatched: 4.

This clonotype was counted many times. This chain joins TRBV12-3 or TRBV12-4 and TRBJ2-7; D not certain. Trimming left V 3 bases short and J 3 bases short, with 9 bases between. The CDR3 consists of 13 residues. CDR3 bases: TGTGCCAGCAGTTTCGGCCCCGTCTACGAGCAGTACTTC. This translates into CASSFGPVYEQYF.

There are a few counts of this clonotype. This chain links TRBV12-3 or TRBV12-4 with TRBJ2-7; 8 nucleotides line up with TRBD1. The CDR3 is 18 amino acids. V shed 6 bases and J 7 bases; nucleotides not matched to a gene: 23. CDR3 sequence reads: CASSKPGPGTGLLGEQYF. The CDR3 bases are TGTGCCAGCAGCAAACCGGGACCCGGGACAGGCCTACTGGGGGAGCAGTACTTC.

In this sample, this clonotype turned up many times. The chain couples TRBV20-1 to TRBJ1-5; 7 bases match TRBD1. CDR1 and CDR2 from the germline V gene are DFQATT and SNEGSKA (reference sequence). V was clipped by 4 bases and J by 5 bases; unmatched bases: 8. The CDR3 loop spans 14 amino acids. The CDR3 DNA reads TGCAGTGCTACGACAGGGATAGGGTATCAGCCCCAGCATTTT. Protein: CSATTGIGYQPQHF.

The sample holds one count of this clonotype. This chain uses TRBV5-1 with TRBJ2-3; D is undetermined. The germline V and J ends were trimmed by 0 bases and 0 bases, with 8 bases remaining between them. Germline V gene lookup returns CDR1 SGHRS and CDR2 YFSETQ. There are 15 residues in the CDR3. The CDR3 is CASSLEVTSTDTQYF. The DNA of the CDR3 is TGCGCCAGCAGCTTGGAAGTAACTAGCACAGATACGCAGTATTTT.

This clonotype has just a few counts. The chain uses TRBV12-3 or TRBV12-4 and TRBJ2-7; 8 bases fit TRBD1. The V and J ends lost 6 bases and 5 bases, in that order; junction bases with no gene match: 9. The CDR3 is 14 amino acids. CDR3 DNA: TGTGCCAGCAGCGGAACGACAGGGGCCCACGAGCAGTACTTC. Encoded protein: CASSGTTGAHEQYF.

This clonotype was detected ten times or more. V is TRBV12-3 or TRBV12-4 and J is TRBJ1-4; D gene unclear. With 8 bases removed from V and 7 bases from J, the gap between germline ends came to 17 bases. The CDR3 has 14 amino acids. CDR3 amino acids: CASRRWGALEKLFF. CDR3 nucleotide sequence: TGTGCCAGCCGTCGTTGGGGAGCACTTGAAAAACTGTTTTTT.

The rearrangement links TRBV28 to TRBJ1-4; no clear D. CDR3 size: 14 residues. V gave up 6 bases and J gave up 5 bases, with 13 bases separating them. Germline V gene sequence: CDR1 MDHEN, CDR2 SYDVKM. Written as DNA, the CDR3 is TGTGCCAGCAGGTGGAGGACCACAAATGAAAAACTGTTTTTT. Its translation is CASRWRTTNEKLFF. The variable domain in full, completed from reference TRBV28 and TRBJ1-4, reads DVKVTQSSRYLVKRTGEKVFLECVQDMDHENMFWYRQDPGLGLRLIYFSYDVKMKEKGDIPEGYSVSREKKERFSLILESASTNQTSMYLCASRWRTTNEKLFFGSGTQLSVL.

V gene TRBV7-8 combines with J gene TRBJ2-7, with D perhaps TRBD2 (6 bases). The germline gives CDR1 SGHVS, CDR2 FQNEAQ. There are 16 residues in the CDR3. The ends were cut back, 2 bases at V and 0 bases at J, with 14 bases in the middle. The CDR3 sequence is CASSLSPGVTSYEQYF. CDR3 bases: TGTGCCAGCAGCTTATCTCCGGGAGTAACCTCCTACGAGCAGTACTTC. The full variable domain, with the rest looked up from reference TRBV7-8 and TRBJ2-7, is GAGVSQSPRYKVAKRGQDVALRCDPISGHVSLFWYQQALGQGPEFLTYFQNEAQLDKSGLPSDRFFAERPEGSVSTLKIQRTQQEDSAVYLCASSLSPGVTSYEQYFGPGTRLTVT.

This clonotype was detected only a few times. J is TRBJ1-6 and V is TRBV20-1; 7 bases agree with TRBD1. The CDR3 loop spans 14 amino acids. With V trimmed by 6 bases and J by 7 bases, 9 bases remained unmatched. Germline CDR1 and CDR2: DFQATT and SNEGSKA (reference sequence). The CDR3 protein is CSAYSGQQNSPLHF. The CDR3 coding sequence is TGCAGTGCGTACTCGGGACAGCAAAATTCACCCCTCCACTTT.

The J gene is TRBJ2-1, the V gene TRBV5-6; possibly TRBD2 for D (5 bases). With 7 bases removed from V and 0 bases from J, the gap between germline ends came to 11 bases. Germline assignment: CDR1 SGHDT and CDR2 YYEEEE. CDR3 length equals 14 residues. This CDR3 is CASLFGGSYNEQFF. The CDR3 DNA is TGTGCCAGCCTATTCGGAGGCTCCTACAATGAGCAGTTCTTC.

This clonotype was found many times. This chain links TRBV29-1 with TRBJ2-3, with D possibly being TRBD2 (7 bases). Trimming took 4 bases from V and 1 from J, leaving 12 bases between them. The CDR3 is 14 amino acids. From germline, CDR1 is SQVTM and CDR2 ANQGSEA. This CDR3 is CSVGMRGRTDTQYF. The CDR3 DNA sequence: TGCAGCGTTGGGATGCGGGGGCGCACAGATACGCAGTATTTT.

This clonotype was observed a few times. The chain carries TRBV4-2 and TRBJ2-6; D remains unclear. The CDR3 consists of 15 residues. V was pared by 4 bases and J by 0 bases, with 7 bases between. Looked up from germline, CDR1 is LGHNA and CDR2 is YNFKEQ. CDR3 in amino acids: CASSRGDSGANVLTF. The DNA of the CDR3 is TGTGCCAGCAGCCGTGGGGACTCTGGGGCCAACGTCCTGACTTTC.

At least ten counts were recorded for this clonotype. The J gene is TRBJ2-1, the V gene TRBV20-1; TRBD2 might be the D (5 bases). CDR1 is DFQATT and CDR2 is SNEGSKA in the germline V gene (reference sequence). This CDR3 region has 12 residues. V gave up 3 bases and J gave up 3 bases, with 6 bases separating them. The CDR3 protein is CSASTSYNEQFF. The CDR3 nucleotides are TGCAGTGCTAGCACTAGCTACAATGAGCAGTTCTTC.

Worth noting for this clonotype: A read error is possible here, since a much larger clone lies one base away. The CDR3 protein is CASSFKGGDTQYF. Here the CDR3 DNA reads TGTGCCAGCAGTTTTAAGGGGGGAGATACGCAGTATTTT. The chain joins TRBV12-3 or TRBV12-4 to TRBJ2-3, with D perhaps assigned TRBD1 or TRBD2 (6 bases each). The CDR3 has 13 amino acids. V lost 3 bases, J lost 5 bases, and 9 bases lay in between.

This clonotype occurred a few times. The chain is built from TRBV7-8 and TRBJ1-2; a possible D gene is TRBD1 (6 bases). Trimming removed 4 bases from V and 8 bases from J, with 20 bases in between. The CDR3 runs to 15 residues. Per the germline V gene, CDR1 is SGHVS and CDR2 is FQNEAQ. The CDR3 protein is CASSSYTGTRQGYTF. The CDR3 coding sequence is TGTGCCAGCAGCTCCTACACCGGGACACGTCAGGGCTACACCTTC. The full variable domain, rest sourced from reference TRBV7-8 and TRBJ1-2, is GAGVSQSPRYKVAKRGQDVALRCDPISGHVSLFWYQQALGQGPEFLTYFQNEAQLDKSGLPSDRFFAERPEGSVSTLKIQRTQQEDSAVYLCASSSYTGTRQGYTFGSGTRLTVV.

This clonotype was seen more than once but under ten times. The CDR3 DNA reads TGTGCCAGCAGTTACTCTCGCAAGAAGGGACTAGCGGGGGGCGAGCAGTACTTC. Its protein product is CASSYSRKKGLAGGEQYF. The chain recombines TRBV6-2 or TRBV6-3 with TRBJ2-7, with 15 bases that match TRBD2. CDR1 and CDR2 (germline): MNHEY, SVGEGT. The CDR3 loop spans 18 amino acids. The V and J ends lost 0 bases and 6 bases, in that order; junction bases with no gene match: 9.